The present entry profiles one T cell receptor beta chain with its context. This record comes from a study of blood T cell repertoires in COVID-19. Looking at the study overall: PBMCs, B-cell-depleted T cells, or T cells provided the cDNA or gDNA that made up the material.

The CDR3 is 19 residues long. The V gene end was trimmed by 0 bases and the J gene end by 2 bases; junction bases not matched to a gene: 8. Germline values: CDR1 SGHAT, CDR2 FQNNGV. TCRdb keeps only in-frame clones here, not all; method: immunoSEQ multiplex PCR. The profile covers about 140,000 clones, with 70% to 90% appearing a single time and approximately 1.4% taken by the ten largest. This sequence was found in a woman between 55 and 75 years old with acute or convalescent COVID-19. The genes are TRBV11-2 and TRBJ2-3; 13 nucleotides match TRBD2. Sequenced material: peripheral blood. The CDR3 bases are TGTGCCAGCAGCTTAGAACTAGCGGGGGGGCATAGAGACACAGATACGCAGTATTTT. It encodes CASSLELAGGHRDTDTQYF. Together with reference TRBV11-2 and TRBJ2-3, the CDR3 gives the full variable domain: EAGVAQSPRYKIIEKRQSVAFWCNPISGHATLYWYQQILGQGPKLLIQFQNNGVVDDSQLPKDRFSAERLKGVDSTLKIQPAKLEDSAVYLCASSLELAGGHRDTDTQYFGPGTRLTVL.